The T cell receptor beta chain described here comes from a study of cytomegalovirus exposure and HLA in healthy donors. Concerning this clone: Its antigen is not identified.

Use of 60 Vbeta and 13 Jbeta primers characterized the PCR. Libraries were prepared by immunoSEQ multiplex PCR; TCRdb keeps only in-frame clonotypes and omits some of them. Of around 90,000 clones listed, approximately 89% were seen once; the top ten hold approximately 10%. Overall study results and limits: In vitro experiments confirmed that three CMV-associated chains were specific for CMV antigens. Certain sequence variants were highly shared and formed a cluster, and this cluster was likely a sequencing artifact.

Germline V CDR1 and CDR2: SGHVS, FQNEAQ. V lost 5 bases to trimming and J lost 2 bases; unmatched junction nucleotides: 5. The CDR3 length is 14 residues. Sample: PBMCs. The J gene is TRBJ2-7, the V gene TRBV7-8; 8 nucleotides align to TRBD1. This sequence was found in a man aged 25-40 years in good health and CMV-seropositive. Here the CDR3 DNA reads TGTGCCAGCAGCGGTCGGACAGGGACCTACGAGCAGTACTTC. Translating gives CASSGRTGTYEQYF.